The 18 T cell receptor beta chains below all came from one sample that was sequenced in a study of T cells in Graves' hyperthyroidism and ophthalmopathy. Amplification of TCR beta CDR3 regions used RNA as the template. During a first-round RT-PCR of the TCR CDR3, the HTBI primer set was used. TCRdb itself ran the multiplex PCR reads through MiXCR, one entry per CDR3 protein. The data contain hundreds of thousands of distinct CDR3 sequences, around 20% of them singletons. Sequencing was done on a sample of blood. The receptors stem from a woman aged 45-65 years with Graves' hyperthyroidism that later progressed to Graves' ophthalmopathy.

There are many counts of this clonotype. J is TRBJ1-1 and V is TRBV7-8; no clear D gene. The CDR3 extends over 14 amino acids. Trimming took off 3 bases at V and 3 bases at J, with 11 bases between the two ends. Germline V CDR1 and CDR2: SGHVS, FQNEAQ. The CDR3 protein is CASSFRNSDTEAFF. CDR3 DNA: TGTGCCAGCAGCTTTCGCAACAGCGACACTGAAGCTTTCTTT.

This clonotype came up many times. The chain employs TRBV30 and TRBJ1-2; D gene unclear. Germline assignment: CDR1 GTSNPN and CDR2 SVGIG (reference sequence). V was shortened by 2 bases and J by 1 base, with 5 bases between the two germline ends. This CDR3 is 12 amino acids long. As DNA, the CDR3 is TGTGCCTGGAGTTCGGGTAACTATGGCTACACCTTC. This translates into CAWSSGNYGYTF.

This sequence joins TRBV5-1 and TRBJ1-1, with a possible D match to TRBD1 (6 bases). V lost 2 bases and J lost 5, with 10 bases in between. The germline CDR1 and CDR2 sequences are SGHRS and YFSETQ. The length of the CDR3 is 13 residues. CDR3 bases: TGCGCCAGCAGCTTCGGGACAACAACTGAAGCTTTCTTT. Protein: CASSFGTTTEAFF.

The chain employs TRBV6-2 or TRBV6-3 and TRBJ2-1, with D perhaps given as TRBD1 or TRBD2 (7 bases each). V shed 6 bases and J shed 2 bases, with 14 bases lying between them. The germline V gene has CDR1 MNHEY and CDR2 SVGEGT. This CDR3 spans 15 amino acids. The CDR3 sequence is CASRRQGGAYNEQFF. In DNA, the CDR3 is TGTGCCAGCAGAAGACAGGGAGGGGCCTACAATGAGCAGTTCTTC.

This clonotype was counted only a few times. The V and J genes are TRBV9 and TRBJ1-4; D is undetermined. Trimming left V 0 bases short and J 8 bases short, with 11 bases between. CDR3 size: 14 residues. Germline values: CDR1 SGDLS, CDR2 YYNGEE. The CDR3 sequence is CASSVGGLDEKLFF. The CDR3 bases are TGTGCCAGCAGCGTAGGAGGTTTAGACGAAAAACTGTTTTTT. The full variable domain, with the rest looked up from reference TRBV9 and TRBJ1-4, is DSGVTQTPKHLITATGQRVTLRCSPRSGDLSVYWYQQSLDQGLQFLIQYYNGEERAKGNILERFSAQQFPDLHSELNLSSLELGDSALYFCASSVGGLDEKLFFGSGTQLSVL.

This clonotype was seen at least ten times. The gene calls are TRBV7-8 and TRBJ1-1, with D perhaps matching TRBD1 (6 bases). V was shortened by 1 base and J by 4 bases, with 10 bases between the two germline ends. This CDR3 spans 14 amino acids. Germline loops: CDR1 SGHVS, CDR2 FQNEAQ. In DNA form, the CDR3 reads TGTGCCAGCAGCTTAGAGGGGGGGGGCACTGAAGCTTTCTTT. It specifies CASSLEGGGTEAFF.

This clonotype was observed many times. The chain employs TRBV3-1 and TRBJ1-2; D not certain. Trimming took 9 bases from V and 2 from J, leaving 16 bases between them. Germline-derived CDR1 and CDR2 are LGHDT and YNNKEL (reference sequence). This CDR3 comprises 14 residues. Written as DNA, the CDR3 is TGTGCCAGTATCCTTCGGGCCTCAAACTATGGCTACACCTTC. Its protein is CASILRASNYGYTF.

This clonotype was observed many times. The V call is TRBV20-1, the J call TRBJ1-5, with 8 bases fitting TRBD1. Germline-derived CDR1 and CDR2 are DFQATT and SNEGSKA (reference sequence). The J segment lost 8 bases and the V segment lost 6 bases, leaving 12 bases of the junction unmatched. The CDR3 runs 14 residues. CDR3 nucleotides: TGCAGTGCGGAGATCAGGGGGCTGGGCGAGCCCCAGCATTTT. Residues: CSAEIRGLGEPQHF.

This clonotype was counted ten times or more. This sequence joins TRBV20-1 and TRBJ2-7, with D uncertain. With 6 bases removed from V and 0 bases from J, the gap between germline ends came to 9 bases. The germline gives CDR1 DFQATT, CDR2 SNEGSKA (reference sequence). This CDR3 comprises 12 residues. CDR3 residues: CSARMSSYEQYF. The CDR3 nucleotides read TGCAGTGCGCGGATGAGCTCCTACGAGCAGTACTTC.

This clonotype was counted ten times or more. The rearrangement uses TRBV9 and TRBJ1-1, with a tentative D call TRBD1 (6 bases). Trimming stripped 4 bases from V and 2 bases from J, with 12 bases between. Germline values: CDR1 SGDLS, CDR2 YYNGEE. This CDR3 spans 14 amino acids. The CDR3 bases are TGTGCCAGCAGCCCAACAGGGTTCAACACTGAAGCTTTCTTT. It is translated as CASSPTGFNTEAFF.

This clonotype was seen at least ten times. The chain links TRBV2 to TRBJ2-1; D gene unclear. V shed 8 bases and J shed 4 bases, with 15 bases lying between them. CDR3 length equals 14 residues. The germline V gene has CDR1 SNHLY and CDR2 FYNNEI. DNA for the CDR3: TGTGCCAGCTCTCAGACCTACTCGTACAATGAGCAGTTCTTC. Translating it yields CASSQTYSYNEQFF.

This clonotype was found many times. The chain has TRBV2 and TRBJ2-1, with a possible D match to TRBD2 (5 bases). Deletions cut 2 bases from V and 7 bases from J, with 18 bases between. This CDR3 spans 16 amino acids. Germline V lookup: CDR1 SNHLY, CDR2 FYNNEI. The CDR3 protein is CASSESDGVSPNEQFF. CDR3 nucleotide sequence: TGTGCCAGCAGTGAAAGCGACGGGGTTTCACCAAATGAGCAGTTCTTC.

This clonotype has just a few counts. V usage is TRBV27 and J usage is TRBJ2-2; 7 bases align to TRBD2. The CDR3 runs 17 residues. Germline CDR1 reads MNHEY; CDR2 reads SMNVEV (reference sequence). V gave up 6 bases and J gave up 2 bases; unmatched junction bases: 12. DNA for the CDR3: TGTGCCAGCAGCCACCACCCCGGGACTATAAACACCGGGGAGCTGTTTTTT. It is translated as CASSHHPGTINTGELFF.

This clonotype occurred a few times. The J gene is TRBJ1-2, the V gene TRBV11-2; D uncertain. The CDR3 runs to 13 residues. The V end lost 2 bases, the J end lost 4 bases, and 8 bases lay between the germline ends. The germline CDR1 and CDR2 sequences are SGHAT and FQNNGV. In DNA, the CDR3 is TGTGCCAGCAGCTTAAGGCCGGGCTATGGCTACACCTTC. As protein: CASSLRPGYGYTF. Full variable domain (outside the CDR3, taken from reference TRBV11-2 and TRBJ1-2): EAGVAQSPRYKIIEKRQSVAFWCNPISGHATLYWYQQILGQGPKLLIQFQNNGVVDDSQLPKDRFSAERLKGVDSTLKIQPAKLEDSAVYLCASSLRPGYGYTFGSGTRLTVV.

This rearrangement joins TRBV3-1 to TRBJ1-4; no firm D call. Germline V gene sequence: CDR1 LGHDT, CDR2 YNNKEL (reference sequence). This CDR3 is 14 amino acids long. Between the trimmed V and J ends, which lost 1 base and 4 bases, there was a span of 7 bases. CDR3 nucleotide sequence: TGTGCCAGCAGCCAAGGTGGAGATAATGAAAAACTGTTTTTT. Its translation is CASSQGGDNEKLFF.

This clonotype has only one observation. The CDR3 DNA is TGTGCCAGCAGTTTAGCGCAAGGGACAGGGGCCAACACTGAAGCTTTCTTT. It specifies CASSLAQGTGANTEAFF. The chain joins TRBV12-3 or TRBV12-4 to TRBJ1-1; 10 bases fit TRBD1. The length of the CDR3 is 17 residues. V lost 0 bases to trimming and J lost 2 bases; unmatched junction nucleotides: 6.

This chain links TRBV20-1 with TRBJ1-4; possible D gene TRBD1, 6 bases. Germline values: CDR1 DFQATT, CDR2 SNEGSKA (reference sequence). The V end lost 1 base, the J end lost 0 bases, and 12 bases lay between the germline ends. The CDR3 loop spans 16 amino acids. The CDR3 DNA is TGCAGTGCTAGAGTGGGGGGGGCGGCAACTAATGAAAAACTGTTTTTT. Translation: CSARVGGAATNEKLFF.

The rearrangement joins TRBV24-1 to TRBJ2-1, with unresolved D. V lost 3 bases, J lost 0 bases, and 8 bases lay in between. The CDR3 sequence is 15 residues long. Germline values: CDR1 KGHDR, CDR2 SFDVKD. CDR3 nucleotide sequence: TGTGCCACCAGTGATATCACGAGCTCCTACAATGAGCAGTTCTTC. It is translated as CATSDITSSYNEQFF.